The rows below give T cell receptor beta chains drawn from one sample of a study of blood T cell repertoires in COVID-19. Method: immunoSEQ multiplex PCR; TCRdb's copy keeps in-frame clones and lacks some. The sample contains fewer than 200,000 clones, 84% of which appear only once. The sample consisted of PBMCs or T cells enriched from blood (not recorded which). Receptors originate from a woman aged 30 to 39 who had been exposed to COVID-19. The CDR3 runs from the conserved cysteine through the conserved F or W. D genes are given only for firm matches. Rows give clone size only sometimes, using once, few, many, or a class for an expanded clone.

TRBD2	TRBJ2-1	-	TRBV5-1	TGCGCCAGCAGCCATAGACTAGCGGCTTACTACAATGAGCAGTTCTTC	CASSHRLAAYYNEQFF
-	TRBJ1-1	once	TRBV25-1	TGTGCCAGCGGCGGCTTTCAAGGGGGAGCTGAAGCTTTCTTT	CASGGFQGGAEAFF
-	TRBJ1-3	-	TRBV7-2	TGTGCCAGCAGCTTACGCGGGAGCCGATATGGAAACACCATATATTTT	CASSLRGSRYGNTIYF
TRBD1	TRBJ2-6	once	TRBV3-1/TRBV3-2	TGTGCCAGCAGCGACAGGGTCGGGGCCAACGTCCTGACTTTC	CASSDRVGANVLTF
-	TRBJ1-1	-	TRBV7-8	TGTGCCAGCAGTTATTCGGGGGACACTGAAGCTTTCTTT	CASSYSGDTEAFF
TRBD2	TRBJ2-1	-	TRBV6-1	TGTGCCAGCAGTGCACTAGCGGGGGACTCCTACAATGAGCAGTTCTTC	CASSALAGDSYNEQFF
-	TRBJ2-3	-	TRBV4-1	TGCGCCAGCCGGGGGGGGACAGGCACAGATACGCAGTATTTT	CASRGGTGTDTQYF
-	TRBJ1-1	-	TRBV2	TGTGCCAGCAGCGTTTTCAGGGATACTGAAGCTTTCTTT	CASSVFRDTEAFF
-	TRBJ1-3	-	TRBV7-2	TGTGCCAGCAGCCTCGCCTTAGTGTCTGGAAACACCATATATTTT	CASSLALVSGNTIYF
-	TRBJ1-2	-	TRBV27	TGTGCCAGCAGTTCCAGGGGTCGCCGGTATGGCTACACCTTC	CASSSRGRRYGYTF
TRBD1	TRBJ2-5	-	TRBV7-3	TGTGCCAGCAGCCCCCACGACAGGGACGGGGAGACCCAGTACTTC	CASSPHDRDGETQYF
TRBD1	TRBJ1-1	-	TRBV10-2	TGCGCCAGCAGGGCGACAGGGGGGAACACTGAAGCTTTCTTT	CASRATGGNTEAFF
-	TRBJ2-7	few	TRBV5-1	TGCGCCAGCAGCCAATCGACCGCGGGTCCTGAATCCTACGAGCAGTACTTC	CASSQSTAGPESYEQYF
-	TRBJ1-1	-	TRBV4-1	TGCGCCAGCAGCCAAGAGGGCAGACCGGAAGCTTTCTTT	CASSQEGRPEAFF
TRBD2	TRBJ2-5	-	TRBV7-9	TGTGCCAGCAGCCCCCGCGGGACTAGTGTTGGAGAGACCCAGTACTTC	CASSPRGTSVGETQYF
TRBD2	TRBJ2-5	-	TRBV5-1	TGCGCCAGCAGCTTGGAGCGGGGGAGCCAAGAGACCCAGTACTTC	CASSLERGSQETQYF
-	TRBJ2-2	-	TRBV9	TGTGCCAGCAGCGTAGTCGCAGTGACCGGGGAGCTGTTTTTT	CASSVVAVTGELFF
-	TRBJ1-1	-	TRBV5-5	TGTGCCAGCAGCTTTCTCGGTTGGAACACTGAAGCTTTCTTT	CASSFLGWNTEAFF